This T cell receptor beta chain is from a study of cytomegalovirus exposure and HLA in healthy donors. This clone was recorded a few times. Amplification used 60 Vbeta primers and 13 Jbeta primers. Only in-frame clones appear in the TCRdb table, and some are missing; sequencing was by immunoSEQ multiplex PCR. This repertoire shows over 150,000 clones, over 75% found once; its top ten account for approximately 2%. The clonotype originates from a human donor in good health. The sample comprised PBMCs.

CDR3 residues: CATSRDYSSLNSNQPQHF. CDR3 nucleotides: TGTGCCACCAGCAGAGATTATAGCAGCCTCAATAGCAATCAGCCCCAGCATTTT. The rearrangement uses TRBV15 and TRBJ1-5; D is ambiguous. V dropped 0 bases and J dropped 0 bases, with 15 bases sitting between them. CDR1 and CDR2 from the germline V gene are LNHNV and YYDKDF (reference sequence). The CDR3 loop spans 18 amino acids.